This paragraph reports one TCR beta chain. This receptor's antigen is unknown. Base-call qualities are not available, and no considerably larger clone is one nucleotide away. Sequences MDHEN (CDR1) and SYDVKM (CDR2) are obtained from the germline V gene. The CDR3 contains 15 residues, cysteine and phenylalanine counted. The entry retains the CDR3 DNA only, 45 bases that are in frame from base 1. TCR CDR3 regions were amplified from genomic DNA by multiplex PCR using the deep immunoSEQ assay. Extracted genomic DNA from each cell subset was spread evenly across all wells of several immunoSEQ 96-well plates, with each plate serving as a replicate. For sorted subsets, around 200 ng genomic DNA, equal to about 30,000 T cell genomes, was loaded into each replicate PCR. The purified libraries were quantified using a Qubit 3.0 fluorometer, sized with a Bioanalyzer 2100, and then quantified again using the KAPA Library Quantification kit. Every immunoSEQ 96-well plate was sequenced on a dedicated single-read 150-cycle Illumina NextSeq 550 flow cell. In the paper's pipeline: Because only junctional sequences without quality scores were contained in the immunoSEQ output, filtering matching that applied to full-length reads could not be performed. To assign V/J genes and CDR3, sequences were annotated using PyIR, a Python wrapper for IgBLAST v1.9, with IMGT germline references. Reads were removed for weak V/J assignments (E-value above 1e-6), missing CDR3, stop codons, out-of-frame junctions, or ambiguous translated residues. A V3J clonotype was defined by an identical inferred V gene, J gene, and CDR3 amino acid sequence. Percentage overlap between repertoires was computed as shared unique clonotypes divided by the size of the smaller repertoire. Three approaches were used to assess repertoire richness: RTK rarefaction, the Chao1 estimator, and Recon v2.1 estimates of unobserved clonotypes. Generation probabilities for all TCRbeta clonotypes obtained by the gDNA method from a few donors were computed using OLGA. TCRdb took this table from immuneACCESS and kept in-frame rearrangements with V and J called. Such tables lack part of the clones; where checked against another copy, unresolved V genes explain under half of the gap, and the rest is unexplained. V and J calls plus clone size are reproduced from that table; the DNA served to infer D and trimming. The sample includes fewer than 1.6 million clones, with approximately 98.5% observed a single time. The ten largest clones add up to about 0.34% of the sample.

These data are taken from a study of shared clonotypes between healthy human individuals (dated by TCRdb to about 2020). For the study in its entirety: The cohort comprised a couple of women and a few men aged 18 to 49 years. Per donor, three plates each were used for CD4 naive and CD4 memory, two for CD8 naive, and one for CD8 memory. Blood TCR repertoires of a handful of healthy adults were deeply sequenced to estimate repertoire size and the extent of clonotype sharing between individuals. To increase sequencing depth and limit assay-specific biases, different laboratories used diverse techniques to prepare libraries and sequence TCR repertoires. Per donor, leukapheresis produced somewhere between about 0.85 and 9.5 billion PBMCs. What the study reported, not specific to this receptor: Higher generation probabilities were observed for clonotypes shared by all four sorted-subset donors than for non-shared clonotypes. Sharing across several donors was observed for roughly 5% of naive CD4, 3% to 4% of naive CD8, 2% to 2.5% of memory CD4, and about 0.39% of memory CD8 clonotypes. The small number of donors limited the genetic and exposure-history diversity represented. Incomplete sequencing was indicated by rarefaction of sorted-subset datasets, despite the large sequencing depth. Larger estimated clonotype richness was generally found for naive subsets than for memory subsets. Only blood was sampled, and tissue TCR repertoires likely differ from those in blood. Pairwise subsampling led to the expectation that sequencing depth would affect the degree of clonotype sharing among donors.

Donors were healthy HIV-negative adults with no recently reported acute infections or vaccinations. Every donor was a Caucasian adult residing in Nashville, Tennessee, USA. Magnetic negative selection was used to enrich CD4+ T cells, after which naive cells were positively selected on CD45RA and the negative fraction became the memory subset. After blood collection by leukapheresis, PBMCs were isolated using Ficoll-Histopaque density gradient centrifugation and then cryopreserved in the vapor phase of liquid nitrogen. Analytical flow cytometry was used to check the purity and quantity of every magnetically sorted T cell population. From each sorted fraction, genomic DNA was isolated and quantified by UV absorbance on a Nanodrop 2000c.

The V gene is TRBV28 and the J gene is TRBJ2-7; the junction holds 7 bases that match TRBD1. Input material: naive CD4+ T cells sorted from blood. In light of the paper, this sample's cell subset or site label describes: CD45RA+ positively selected. This TCR was recovered from a young man in good health. The DNA sequence is given as TGTGCAAGCCTATGGTCTCGGGCAGGGGGATACGAGCAGTACTTC. The translation is CASLWSRAGGYEQYF.